This TCR beta chain was observed in a study of response to subunit inactivated influenza vaccine. This clonotype was recorded at least ten times. TCRdb fed the RT-PCR reads into MiXCR, producing one record per CDR3 protein. The repertoire includes 500,000 to 600,000 distinct CDR3 sequences, roughly 12% of them detected once, and about 11% sits in the top ten. V lost 0 bases to trimming and J lost 1 base; unmatched junction nucleotides: 5. The CDR3 spans 17 residues. The germline V gene encodes CDR1 SGHTA and CDR2 FQGNSA. These data were also filed under a second study, of T cells expressing NK-cell markers. This second study notes: UMIs were included in TCR beta cDNA generated by 5'RACE template switching. Sequencing of TCR beta repertoires drew on sorted CD3+CD56+NKG2C+, CD3+CD56+NKG2C- and CD3+CD56-NKG2C+ T cells. Of the CD8+ T cells in roughly 6 donors, roughly 1.0-7.5% belonged to dominant NKG2C+ clonotypes. Researchers report these clonotypes also headed the CD3+CD56-NKG2C+ fraction in a handful of donors.

The chain couples TRBV7-2 to TRBJ2-1; TRBD2 aligns across 8 bases. The sequence came from a man between 45 and 60 years old who received an inactivated influenza vaccine. Sequenced material: PBMCs from blood, taken on the day of vaccination. The CDR3 DNA reads as TGTGCCAGCAGCTTAGCGGAGGGACTAGTGTCCTACAATGAGCAGTTCTTC. Protein sequence: CASSLAEGLVSYNEQFF.